This T cell receptor beta chain is drawn from a study of blood T cell repertoires in COVID-19. Study information: Material from acute and convalescent COVID-19 was sourced from the United States, Italy and Spain. Sources were T cells, B-cell-depleted T cells, or PBMCs; the material itself was cDNA or gDNA.

How the authors handled the data: Reference gene primer amplification gave estimated nucleated cell counts. Assay: immunoSEQ multiplex PCR; the TCRdb copy retains only in-frame clones and omits some. V and J calls and clone size are copied from that table; D and trimming were computed from the DNA. The sample shows approximately 97,000 clones, 90% of them seen only once. The CDR3 contains 16 residues. The germline CDR1 and CDR2 sequences are MNHEY and SMNVEV (reference sequence). V lost 6 bases and J lost 6, with 24 bases in between. The source of this sequence is a man between 60 and 70 years old with acute or convalescent COVID-19. The sample taken for sequencing was peripheral blood. This sequence joins TRBV27 and TRBJ2-7; the D gene is possibly TRBD1 (6 bases). CDR3 in amino acids: CASSPVHSRGKVEQYF. CDR3 sequence (DNA): TGTGCCAGCAGCCCCGTCCACTCCAGGGGTAAGGTCGAGCAGTACTTC.